A selection of T cell receptor beta chains follows, all from one sample in a study of shared clonotypes between healthy human individuals. Repertoires were generated with immunoSEQ multiplex PCR, while TCRdb's copy carries only in-frame clones and drops some. Of millions of clones detected, around nine tenths appear once; the ten largest clones hold 0.13% to 0.15%. What was sequenced was naive CD4+ T cells sorted from blood. These receptors originate from a man aged 18 to 29 in good health. CDR3s include the opening cysteine and the closing phenylalanine or tryptophan. The order of the fields is clone size, J gene, D gene, V gene, CDR3 protein, CDR3 DNA. The D gene is left open where the match is weak. Clone size, where shown, is once, few, many, or a class for clones that have expanded.

clone_size: -
j_call: TRBJ1-1
d_call: TRBD1
v_call: TRBV9
cdr3_aa: CASGTGGANTEAFF
cdr3_nt: TGTGCCAGCGGGACAGGCGGGGCGAACACTGAAGCTTTCTTT

clone_size: -
j_call: TRBJ2-7
d_call: -
v_call: TRBV21-1
cdr3_aa: CASSSSPGQLSYEQYF
cdr3_nt: TGTGCCAGCAGCAGTTCCCCCGGACAGTTGTCCTACGAGCAGTACTTC

clone_size: -
j_call: TRBJ2-3
d_call: TRBD1
v_call: TRBV23-1
cdr3_aa: CASRTGFGTDTQYF
cdr3_nt: TGCGCCAGCAGGACAGGGTTTGGCACAGATACGCAGTATTTT

clone_size: -
j_call: TRBJ2-1
d_call: TRBD2
v_call: TRBV9
cdr3_aa: CASSVGTSVMLGGNEQFF
cdr3_nt: TGTGCCAGCAGCGTCGGGACTAGCGTGATGTTGGGGGGCAATGAGCAGTTCTTC

clone_size: -
j_call: TRBJ1-1
d_call: -
v_call: TRBV28
cdr3_aa: CASRLLPAGNTEAFF
cdr3_nt: TGTGCCAGCAGGCTACTCCCTGCGGGGAACACTGAAGCTTTCTTT

clone_size: -
j_call: TRBJ2-2
d_call: -
v_call: TRBV5-6
cdr3_aa: CASRFGTGLRDTGELFF
cdr3_nt: TGTGCCAGCAGGTTTGGTACAGGGTTACGGGACACCGGGGAGCTGTTTTTT

clone_size: -
j_call: TRBJ2-7
d_call: TRBD1
v_call: TRBV6-1
cdr3_aa: CASSAGQYYEQYF
cdr3_nt: TGTGCCAGCAGTGCGGGACAGTACTACGAGCAGTACTTC

clone_size: -
j_call: TRBJ2-7
d_call: -
v_call: TRBV5-4
cdr3_aa: CASKVAVDTYEQYF
cdr3_nt: TGTGCCAGCAAGGTGGCGGTAGATACCTACGAGCAGTACTTC

clone_size: -
j_call: TRBJ2-1
d_call: TRBD2
v_call: TRBV13
cdr3_aa: CASSRRGGQYNEQFF
cdr3_nt: TGTGCCAGCAGCCGGCGGGGGGGCCAGTACAATGAGCAGTTCTTC

clone_size: -
j_call: TRBJ2-5
d_call: -
v_call: TRBV9
cdr3_aa: CASSLVGETQYF
cdr3_nt: TGTGCCAGCAGCCTAGTGGGGGAGACCCAGTACTTC

clone_size: -
j_call: TRBJ2-5
d_call: TRBD2
v_call: TRBV2
cdr3_aa: CASRASGGAEETQYF
cdr3_nt: TGTGCCAGCAGGGCTAGCGGGGGGGCTGAGGAGACCCAGTACTTC

clone_size: -
j_call: TRBJ1-3
d_call: -
v_call: TRBV18
cdr3_aa: CASSPPYSASGNTIYF
cdr3_nt: TGTGCCAGCTCACCACCTTACAGCGCGTCTGGAAACACCATATATTTT

clone_size: -
j_call: TRBJ2-5
d_call: TRBD2
v_call: TRBV7-2
cdr3_aa: CASSLEGPSGRAEGETQYF
cdr3_nt: TGTGCCAGCAGCTTAGAGGGGCCTAGCGGGAGGGCCGAGGGAGAGACCCAGTACTTC

clone_size: few
j_call: TRBJ1-2
d_call: TRBD1
v_call: TRBV30
cdr3_aa: CAWSVGQGAGGYTF
cdr3_nt: TGTGCCTGGAGTGTCGGACAGGGGGCGGGTGGCTACACCTTC

clone_size: -
j_call: TRBJ1-2
d_call: TRBD1
v_call: TRBV18
cdr3_aa: CASSPTVDRGSNYGYTF
cdr3_nt: TGTGCCAGCTCACCGACTGTGGACAGGGGTTCTAACTATGGCTACACCTTC

clone_size: -
j_call: TRBJ1-1
d_call: -
v_call: TRBV6-6
cdr3_aa: CASSYGQLNTEAFF
cdr3_nt: TGTGCCAGCAGTTACGGGCAGCTTAACACTGAAGCTTTCTTT

clone_size: -
j_call: TRBJ2-2
d_call: TRBD2
v_call: TRBV7-2
cdr3_aa: CASSTGSGALTGELFF
cdr3_nt: TGTGCCAGCAGCACAGGTAGCGGGGCCCTCACCGGGGAGCTGTTTTTT

clone_size: once
j_call: TRBJ2-1
d_call: -
v_call: TRBV5-1
cdr3_aa: CASSLGGSGSINEQFF
cdr3_nt: TGCGCCAGCAGCTTGGGGGGTAGCGGCTCAATCAATGAGCAGTTCTTC

clone_size: -
j_call: TRBJ1-5
d_call: TRBD1
v_call: TRBV30
cdr3_aa: CAWSPGQGPYQPQHF
cdr3_nt: TGTGCCTGGAGCCCGGGACAGGGGCCTTATCAGCCCCAGCATTTT

clone_size: -
j_call: TRBJ2-2
d_call: TRBD2
v_call: TRBV4-1
cdr3_aa: CASSQGPSGAPAGELFF
cdr3_nt: TGCGCCAGCAGCCAAGGCCCTAGCGGGGCCCCCGCCGGGGAGCTGTTTTTT

clone_size: -
j_call: TRBJ2-3
d_call: TRBD2
v_call: TRBV5-1
cdr3_aa: CASSARLAGSMVDTQYF
cdr3_nt: TGCGCCAGCAGCGCCAGACTAGCGGGAAGTATGGTAGATACGCAGTATTTT

clone_size: -
j_call: TRBJ1-2
d_call: TRBD1
v_call: TRBV6-6
cdr3_aa: CASSYSGTGGYGYTF
cdr3_nt: TGTGCCAGCAGTTACTCAGGGACAGGGGGATATGGCTACACCTTC

clone_size: -
j_call: TRBJ2-1
d_call: -
v_call: TRBV25-1
cdr3_aa: CASSESLFLSYNEQFF
cdr3_nt: TGTGCCAGCAGTGAATCGTTGTTCCTATCCTACAATGAGCAGTTCTTC

clone_size: few
j_call: TRBJ1-1
d_call: -
v_call: TRBV7-9
cdr3_aa: CASILLSGSMNTEAFF
cdr3_nt: TGTGCCAGCATCCTCCTTTCGGGATCCATGAACACTGAAGCTTTCTTT

clone_size: -
j_call: TRBJ1-6
d_call: -
v_call: TRBV2
cdr3_aa: CASSDLDPLTNSPLHF
cdr3_nt: TGTGCCAGCAGTGATCTGGACCCTCTAACCAACTCACCCCTCCACTTT

clone_size: -
j_call: TRBJ2-3
d_call: -
v_call: TRBV5-1
cdr3_aa: CASSNGGTDTQYF
cdr3_nt: TGCGCCAGCAGCAACGGGGGTACAGATACGCAGTATTTT

clone_size: -
j_call: TRBJ2-2
d_call: -
v_call: TRBV6-5
cdr3_aa: CASSPLLGRSGELFF
cdr3_nt: TGTGCCAGCAGTCCACTACTCGGTAGATCCGGGGAGCTGTTTTTT

clone_size: once
j_call: TRBJ2-7
d_call: -
v_call: TRBV6-6
cdr3_aa: CASSYSGVAPSEQYF
cdr3_nt: TGTGCCAGCAGTTACTCAGGGGTTGCGCCGTCCGAGCAGTACTTC

clone_size: -
j_call: TRBJ1-2
d_call: TRBD1
v_call: TRBV4-3
cdr3_aa: CASSQDGTDYGYTF
cdr3_nt: TGCGCCAGCAGCCAAGATGGGACAGACTATGGCTACACCTTC

clone_size: -
j_call: TRBJ1-6
d_call: TRBD1
v_call: TRBV14
cdr3_aa: CASSLVTGSNSPLHF
cdr3_nt: TGTGCCAGCAGCCTAGTGACAGGGAGTAATTCACCCCTCCACTTT

clone_size: -
j_call: TRBJ2-1
d_call: TRBD2
v_call: TRBV11-2
cdr3_aa: CASSFSIGLAGVFYNEQFF
cdr3_nt: TGTGCCAGCAGCTTTAGTATCGGACTAGCGGGAGTTTTCTACAATGAGCAGTTCTTC

clone_size: -
j_call: TRBJ1-2
d_call: -
v_call: TRBV29-1
cdr3_aa: CSVEEGRGRGYTF
cdr3_nt: TGCAGCGTTGAGGAGGGCAGGGGTAGGGGCTACACCTTC

clone_size: -
j_call: TRBJ2-3
d_call: -
v_call: TRBV10-3
cdr3_aa: CAISIGTDTQYF
cdr3_nt: TGTGCCATCAGTATCGGCACAGATACGCAGTATTTT

clone_size: -
j_call: TRBJ1-1
d_call: TRBD1
v_call: TRBV30
cdr3_aa: CAWTKESQGTTEAFF
cdr3_nt: TGTGCCTGGACGAAAGAATCACAGGGGACCACTGAAGCTTTCTTT

clone_size: -
j_call: TRBJ2-3
d_call: -
v_call: TRBV2
cdr3_aa: CASSEALWGTDTQYF
cdr3_nt: TGTGCCAGCAGTGAAGCGCTTTGGGGCACAGATACGCAGTATTTT

clone_size: -
j_call: TRBJ2-3
d_call: TRBD2
v_call: TRBV4-1
cdr3_aa: CASSQAGLAGVDTQYF
cdr3_nt: TGCGCCAGCAGCCAAGCGGGACTAGCGGGAGTAGATACGCAGTATTTT

clone_size: -
j_call: TRBJ2-7
d_call: TRBD2
v_call: TRBV5-1
cdr3_aa: CASSLEAGTYEQYF
cdr3_nt: TGCGCCAGCAGCTTGGAAGCGGGAACCTACGAGCAGTACTTC

clone_size: -
j_call: TRBJ2-1
d_call: -
v_call: TRBV5-1
cdr3_aa: CASSKDLAGYNEQFF
cdr3_nt: TGCGCCAGCAGCAAGGACTTGGCGGGTTACAATGAGCAGTTCTTC

clone_size: -
j_call: TRBJ2-7
d_call: -
v_call: TRBV7-5
cdr3_aa: CARSLVGPIPREQYF
cdr3_nt: TGTGCCAGAAGCTTAGTAGGGCCCATACCGAGGGAGCAGTACTTC

clone_size: -
j_call: TRBJ1-5
d_call: -
v_call: TRBV2
cdr3_aa: CASSDRDTYNQPQHF
cdr3_nt: TGTGCCAGCAGTGATCGGGACACCTACAATCAGCCCCAGCATTTT

clone_size: -
j_call: TRBJ1-3
d_call: -
v_call: TRBV7-2
cdr3_aa: CASSLMSSSGNTIYF
cdr3_nt: TGTGCCAGCAGCTTAATGTCCAGCTCTGGAAACACCATATATTTT

clone_size: few
j_call: TRBJ1-1
d_call: -
v_call: TRBV4-1
cdr3_aa: CASSHLGEGTTEAFF
cdr3_nt: TGCGCCAGCAGCCATCTCGGGGAGGGGACCACTGAAGCTTTCTTT

clone_size: -
j_call: TRBJ2-7
d_call: -
v_call: TRBV6-5
cdr3_aa: CASTRGVSYEQYF
cdr3_nt: TGTGCCAGCACCCGGGGTGTCTCCTACGAGCAGTACTTC

clone_size: -
j_call: TRBJ2-1
d_call: TRBD2
v_call: TRBV7-2
cdr3_aa: CASSLGLAGYNEQFF
cdr3_nt: TGTGCCAGCAGCTTGGGTCTAGCGGGCTACAATGAGCAGTTCTTC

clone_size: once
j_call: TRBJ1-3
d_call: -
v_call: TRBV7-2
cdr3_aa: CASSLNGISGNTIYF
cdr3_nt: TGTGCCAGCAGCTTAAACGGCATCTCTGGAAACACCATATATTTT

clone_size: -
j_call: TRBJ1-6
d_call: -
v_call: TRBV28
cdr3_aa: CASRGTYNSPLHF
cdr3_nt: TGTGCCAGCAGAGGGACCTATAATTCACCCCTCCACTTT

clone_size: -
j_call: TRBJ1-5
d_call: -
v_call: TRBV7-9
cdr3_aa: CASSPDRFSPQHF
cdr3_nt: TGTGCCAGCAGTCCCGACAGGTTTTCGCCCCAGCATTTT

clone_size: few
j_call: TRBJ1-1
d_call: -
v_call: TRBV18
cdr3_aa: CASSPSWDTEAFF
cdr3_nt: TGTGCCAGCTCACCCTCTTGGGACACTGAAGCTTTCTTT

clone_size: -
j_call: TRBJ1-2
d_call: -
v_call: TRBV6-4
cdr3_aa: CASRRRVGGDYGYTF
cdr3_nt: TGTGCCAGCAGACGGAGGGTGGGCGGCGACTATGGCTACACCTTC

clone_size: -
j_call: TRBJ2-7
d_call: TRBD1
v_call: TRBV27
cdr3_aa: CASSLSETGPYEQYF
cdr3_nt: TGTGCCAGCAGTTTATCGGAGACAGGGCCCTACGAGCAGTACTTC

clone_size: once
j_call: TRBJ1-3
d_call: -
v_call: TRBV15
cdr3_aa: CATTRPGAGNTIYF
cdr3_nt: TGTGCCACCACCCGTCCCGGGGCTGGAAACACCATATATTTT

clone_size: -
j_call: TRBJ1-2
d_call: -
v_call: TRBV18
cdr3_aa: CASSPLNQGGYTF
cdr3_nt: TGTGCCAGCTCACCTTTGAATCAGGGTGGCTACACCTTC

clone_size: -
j_call: TRBJ2-2
d_call: -
v_call: TRBV7-2
cdr3_aa: CASSPAAGLAGELFF
cdr3_nt: TGTGCCAGCAGCCCGGCGGCAGGGCTTGCCGGGGAGCTGTTTTTT

clone_size: -
j_call: TRBJ2-7
d_call: TRBD2
v_call: TRBV19
cdr3_aa: CASSNLAGAGEQYF
cdr3_nt: TGTGCCAGTAGTAATCTAGCGGGAGCGGGCGAGCAGTACTTC

clone_size: -
j_call: TRBJ1-2
d_call: TRBD1
v_call: TRBV5-1
cdr3_aa: CASSPGQNYGYTF
cdr3_nt: TGCGCCAGCAGCCCGGGACAGAACTATGGCTACACCTTC

clone_size: -
j_call: TRBJ2-3
d_call: -
v_call: TRBV27
cdr3_aa: CASSIRAGKTDTQYF
cdr3_nt: TGTGCCAGCAGCATCCGTGCAGGTAAAACAGATACGCAGTATTTT

clone_size: -
j_call: TRBJ1-2
d_call: -
v_call: TRBV11-3
cdr3_aa: CASSLSPHRGGYTF
cdr3_nt: TGTGCCAGCAGCTTATCCCCGCACCGGGGAGGCTACACCTTC